The 27 T cell receptor beta chains in this list originate from one sample, sequenced in a study of metastatic and nonmetastatic thyroid tumors. Treatment of any kind had been given to no patient before thyroid surgery. With MiXCR, TCRdb called clones anew from the PCR reads. The sample carries 30,000 to 40,000 clones, roughly 18% recorded once. The specimen was blood. The receptors shown here come from a female donor with papillary thyroid cancer or a benign thyroid nodule (not recorded which). Some clones in this sample may be carry-over from other donors' samples.

A remark on this clone: At the DNA level, this CDR3 is encoded by other sequences in the same sample as well. V usage is TRBV11-2 and J usage is TRBJ2-1, with unresolved D. Per germline, CDR1 SGHAT and CDR2 FQNNGV. Trimming cost V 0 bases and J 0 bases, with 6 bases left between them. The CDR3 is made up of 15 amino acids. CDR3 DNA: TGTGCCAGCAGCTTAGATTCGAGCTCCTACAATGAGCAGTTCTTC. Amino acids: CASSLDSSSYNEQFF.

This clone was observed at least ten times. The chain couples TRBV4-2 to TRBJ2-3, with 9 bases aligning to TRBD1. J gave up 1 base and V 0 bases, and 5 bases lay outside the gene matches. The CDR3 totals 17 residues. CDR1 LGHNA and CDR2 YNFKEQ come from the germline V gene. CDR3 bases: TGTGCCAGCAGCCAAGACCCGGGACAGGGAGGCACAGATACGCAGTATTTT. Translating gives CASSQDPGQGGTDTQYF.

A few counts support this clone. The chain carries TRBV19 and TRBJ1-1, with D possibly matching TRBD1 (5 bases). This CDR3 contains 15 residues. The ends were cut back, 7 bases at V and 3 bases at J, with 18 bases in the middle. The germline V gene has CDR1 LNHDA and CDR2 SQIVND (reference sequence). The CDR3 loop is CASIPNKGPDTEAFF. The CDR3 DNA is TGTGCCAGTATTCCCAACAAGGGGCCTGACACTGAAGCTTTCTTT.

This clone was detected a few times. V gene TRBV12-3 or TRBV12-4 combines with J gene TRBJ2-5, with D hard to call. The V gene lost 3 bases and the J gene lost 4 bases, with 6 bases spanning the gap. This CDR3 comprises 12 residues. DNA for the CDR3: TGTGCCAGCAGTTTTCCGGGAGAGACCCAGTACTTC. Encoded protein: CASSFPGETQYF.

J is TRBJ2-7 and V is TRBV18, with 9 bases aligning to TRBD1. The CDR3 runs to 14 residues. The germline gives CDR1 KGHSH, CDR2 LQKENI. With V trimmed by 4 bases and J by 7 bases, 8 bases remained unmatched. The CDR3 DNA reads as TGTGCCAGCTCACAGGGACAGGGCGACGTGGAGCAGTACTTC. Translated, it gives CASSQGQGDVEQYF.

This rearrangement joins TRBV2 to TRBJ2-7; D is unresolved. V was pared by 7 bases and J by 5 bases, with 6 bases between. There are 10 residues in the CDR3. From germline, CDR1 is SNHLY and CDR2 FYNNEI. For the CDR3, the DNA is TGTGCCAGCATTGTTAACGAGCAGTACTTC. It specifies CASIVNEQYF.

This clone was seen at least ten times. The chain recombines TRBV5-4 with TRBJ2-2, with D maybe TRBD1 (5 bases). The CDR3 consists of 13 residues. V was trimmed by 3 bases and J by 5 bases, leaving 8 bases between them. Germline V gene sequence: CDR1 SGHNT, CDR2 YYREEE (reference sequence). The CDR3 coding sequence is TGTGCCAGCAGCTGGCAGGGAACCGGGGAGCTGTTTTTT. It is translated as CASSWQGTGELFF.

The CDR3 DNA is TGTGCCAGCAGTCCACTCATAGAGGGAGAAACCGGGGAGCTGTTTTTT. This gives the protein CASSPLIEGETGELFF. This rearrangement joins TRBV12-3 or TRBV12-4 to TRBJ2-2, with D perhaps matching TRBD2 (5 bases). The CDR3 has 16 amino acids. V was trimmed by 5 bases and J by 5 bases, leaving 18 bases between them.

This clone has a single count. The J gene is TRBJ1-6, the V gene TRBV30, with 7 bases lining up with TRBD1. This CDR3 region has 13 residues. The germline CDR1 and CDR2 sequences are GTSNPN and SVGIG (reference sequence). J lost 7 bases, V lost 2 bases, and 2 bases had no gene match. The CDR3 spells CAWSRTGNSPLHF. As DNA, the CDR3 is TGTGCCTGGAGTCGGACAGGAAATTCACCCCTCCACTTT.

This chain uses TRBV6-1 with TRBJ2-7, with 7 bases that match TRBD1. With V trimmed by 8 bases and J by 7 bases, 8 bases remained unmatched. The CDR3 is 12 amino acids. Germline CDR1 reads MNHNS; CDR2 reads SASEGT. CDR3 residues: CASGRTGGEQYF. CDR3 sequence (DNA): TGTGCCAGCGGAAGGACAGGCGGGGAGCAGTACTTC.

This chain joins TRBV9 and TRBJ2-7, with a weak D call TRBD1 (5 bases). V was clipped by 4 bases and J by 4 bases, with 24 bases between them. The CDR3 is 17 amino acids. Germline V gene sequence: CDR1 SGDLS, CDR2 YYNGEE. The CDR3 loop is CASSPIIGAGFLYEQYF. For the CDR3, the DNA is TGTGCCAGCAGCCCGATTATAGGGGCAGGGTTCTTGTACGAGCAGTACTTC.

This clone was seen ten or more times. The chain uses TRBV19 and TRBJ1-2, with D tentatively TRBD1 (5 bases). Looked up from germline, CDR1 is LNHDA and CDR2 is SQIVND (reference sequence). Trimming took off 7 bases at V and 1 base at J, with 13 bases between the two ends. The CDR3 is 14 residues long. The CDR3 nucleotides read TGTGCCAGTACCCGGGTCGACAGTAACTATGGCTACACCTTC. Its protein product is CASTRVDSNYGYTF.

In this sample, this clone turned up many times. The chain uses TRBV15 and TRBJ2-1; 14 positions match TRBD2. CDR3 length: 15 residues. The junction had 2 bases not matched to a gene; V was cut back by 3 bases and J by 7 bases. Germline V gives CDR1 LNHNV, CDR2 YYDKDF (reference sequence). For the CDR3, the DNA is TGTGCCACCAGCAGGGGACTAGCGGGAGAGAATGAGCAGTTCTTC. Its translation is CATSRGLAGENEQFF.

This chain links TRBV5-8 with TRBJ2-5, with 11 bases that match TRBD2. The CDR3 covers 15 residues. The trim removed 5 bases at V and 1 base at J, leaving 4 bases unmatched. Germline-derived CDR1 and CDR2 are SGHTS and YDEGEE. CDR3 sequence (DNA): TGTGCCAGCAGTCAGACTAGCGGGATCCAAGAGACCCAGTACTTC. As protein: CASSQTSGIQETQYF.

This clone has ten or more counts. The V and J genes are TRBV28 and TRBJ2-5; 7 positions agree with TRBD1. With V trimmed by 6 bases and J by 5 bases, 9 bases remained unmatched. Germline lookup yields CDR1 MDHEN and CDR2 SYDVKM. The CDR3 consists of 14 residues. This chain's CDR3 is CASRATGNGETQYF. The CDR3 DNA is TGTGCCAGCAGAGCGACAGGGAACGGGGAGACCCAGTACTTC.

This clone is medium-sized. This chain connects TRBV28 to TRBJ2-7; D is possibly TRBD1 or TRBD2 (5 bases each). The CDR3 runs 15 residues. The ends were cut back, 7 bases at V and 4 bases at J, with 20 bases in the middle. Germline-derived CDR1 and CDR2 are MDHEN and SYDVKM. CDR3 amino acids: CASKASGTGLYEQYF. CDR3 coding DNA: TGTGCCAGCAAAGCTTCCGGGACCGGGCTATACGAGCAGTACTTC.

This clone was detected ten times or more. This sample includes further DNA sequences coding for the same CDR3. V gene TRBV30 combines with J gene TRBJ1-1; 7 bases are a match to TRBD1. This CDR3 region has 14 residues. Germline V gene sequence: CDR1 GTSNPN, CDR2 SVGIG (reference sequence). Trimming removed 1 base from V and 4 bases from J; junction bases left unmatched: 6. CDR3 amino acids: CAWSGTGAFTEAFF. In DNA form, the CDR3 reads TGTGCCTGGAGTGGTACAGGGGCGTTCACTGAAGCTTTCTTT.

A word on this clone: The germline gene is not matched at one end of the junction; a read error may be the cause. The chain combines TRBV6-1 with TRBJ2-2; TRBD1 aligns across 7 bases. The germline CDR1 and CDR2 sequences are MNHNS and SASEGT. There are 13 residues in the CDR3. CDR3 nucleotides: TGTGCCAGAAGTGACAGGGTGGCGGGGGAGCTGTTTTTT. This codes for CARSDRVAGELFF.

This clone was detected many times. The chain links TRBV7-2 to TRBJ1-5, with a possible D match to TRBD1 (5 bases). Trimming left V 4 bases short and J 6 bases short, with 16 bases between. Germline V gene sequence: CDR1 SGHTA, CDR2 FQGNSA. The CDR3 covers 15 residues. The DNA for the CDR3 is TGTGCCAGCAGCTCTGAGGGGCAACTGGTTCAGCCCCAGCATTTT. Translating it yields CASSSEGQLVQPQHF.

The sample holds a few counts of this clone. This sequence joins TRBV28 and TRBJ2-7; D is possibly TRBD2 (6 bases). Trimming took off 7 bases at V and 6 bases at J, with 19 bases between the two ends. CDR1 and CDR2 (germline): MDHEN, SYDVKM. The CDR3 runs 14 residues. The CDR3 region has the DNA TGTGCCAGCATTTTGCCCCGACTAGTTATCGAGCAGTACTTC. It yields the protein CASILPRLVIEQYF.

The count of this clone is one. This same CDR3 is encoded by further DNA sequences in the sample. The CDR3 reads CSAPGLAGGPSGELFF. DNA of the CDR3: TGCAGTGCTCCAGGACTAGCGGGAGGGCCAAGTGGGGAGCTGTTTTTT. The V and J genes are TRBV20-1 and TRBJ2-2; 15 bases agree with TRBD2. The CDR3 totals 16 residues. V shed 5 bases and J 8 bases; nucleotides not matched to a gene: 9. From germline, CDR1 is DFQATT and CDR2 SNEGSKA (reference sequence).

Here the CDR3 reads CASRPIRTTGTGFAEQFF. The DNA of the CDR3 is TGTGCCAGCAGACCGATAAGAACCACCGGGACAGGGTTCGCTGAGCAGTTCTTC. The rearrangement joins TRBV11-2 to TRBJ2-1; 9 bases align to TRBD1. V trimming: 6 bases; J trimming: 9 bases; junction bases outside the gene matches: 21. Germline CDR1 is SGHAT and CDR2 is FQNNGV. The CDR3 covers 18 residues.

This clone was recorded at least ten times. The J gene is TRBJ2-2, the V gene TRBV30; possible D gene TRBD2, 7 bases. The V gene's germline CDR1 is GTSNPN and CDR2 SVGIG (reference sequence). The CDR3 has 15 amino acids. V was trimmed by 5 bases and J by 1 base, leaving 14 bases between them. The CDR3 protein is CAWATGGLNTGELFF. CDR3 nucleotide sequence: TGTGCCTGGGCCACGGGGGGCTTGAACACCGGGGAGCTGTTTTTT. Full variable domain (outside the CDR3, taken from reference TRBV30 and TRBJ2-2): SQTIHQWPATLVQPVGSPLSLECTVEGTSNPNLYWYRQAAGRGLQLLFYSVGIGQISSEVPQNLSASRPQDRQFILSSKKLLLSDSGFYLCAWATGGLNTGELFFGEGSRLTVL.

The sample holds a few counts of this clone. A single base separates this from a much larger clone, so it may be a read error. The chain carries TRBV3-1 and TRBJ2-7; D gene unclear. The CDR3 covers 14 residues. Germline assignment: CDR1 LGHDT and CDR2 YNNKEL (reference sequence). The CDR3 spells CPSSRNTASYEQYF. In DNA form, the CDR3 reads TGTCCCAGCAGCCGAAATACAGCATCCTACGAGCAGTACTTC.

This clone was seen repeatedly, ten times or more. The rearrangement uses TRBV11-3 and TRBJ2-3; 8 positions agree with TRBD1. The CDR3 loop spans 15 amino acids. CDR1 is SGHNT and CDR2 is YENEEA in the germline V gene. Unmatched junction bases numbered 6, after V lost 3 bases and J lost 4 bases. The CDR3 DNA follows: TGTGCCAGCAGCTTTGGACAGGGAAGGGCAGATACGCAGTATTTT. This codes for CASSFGQGRADTQYF.

This clone appeared many times. The V call is TRBV20-1, the J call TRBJ2-1, with 7 bases lining up with TRBD1. J gave up 4 bases and V 7 bases, and 10 bases lay outside the gene matches. Germline values: CDR1 DFQATT, CDR2 SNEGSKA (reference sequence). The CDR3 totals 14 residues. The CDR3 nucleotides are TGCAGTGGGATGGGGACAGCGCCTTACAATGAGCAGTTCTTC. It specifies CSGMGTAPYNEQFF.

This clone was picked up a small number of times. The chain uses TRBV5-6 and TRBJ2-4; D is undetermined. Trimming stripped 0 bases from V and 0 bases from J, with 10 bases between. This CDR3 is 16 amino acids long. Germline-derived CDR1 and CDR2 are SGHDT and YYEEEE. In DNA form, the CDR3 reads TGTGCCAGCAGCTTGGGGGCCCAAGGAGCCAAAAACATTCAGTACTTC. This codes for CASSLGAQGAKNIQYF.